These 3 T cell receptor beta chains were all obtained from the same sample, sequenced in a study of T cell responses to AZD1222 COVID-19 vaccine. Produced via immunoSEQ multiplex PCR; TCRdb's table is partial and in-frame only. The table has around 97,000 clones, around 90% seen once. Sequenced material: peripheral blood, taken on day 0 of AZD1222 vaccination. Receptors were obtained from an adult in good health.

This clone was detected only once. The genes are TRBV6-5 and TRBJ1-3; TRBD1 is a possible D gene (6 bases). Germline V gene lookup returns CDR1 MNHEY and CDR2 SVGAGI. With 4 bases removed from V and 4 bases from J, the gap between germline ends came to 11 bases. CDR3 length equals 14 residues. CDR3 region: CASSSGGAGNTIYF. In DNA, the CDR3 is TGTGCCAGCAGTTCCGGGGGCGCCGGAAACACCATATATTTT.

This clone was detected only once. The chain links TRBV4-3 to TRBJ2-2, with 7 bases lining up with TRBD1. This CDR3 spans 17 amino acids. Germline V CDR1 and CDR2: LGHNA, YSLEER. The junction had 9 bases not matched to a gene; V was cut back by 4 bases and J by 1 base. The CDR3 DNA sequence: TGCGCCAGCAGCCCCGTCACCGGGACAGTGAACACCGGGGAGCTGTTTTTT. Encoded protein: CASSPVTGTVNTGELFF.

The chain carries TRBV3-1 (or the pseudogene TRBV3-2) and TRBJ1-2, with a weak D call TRBD1 (5 bases). Germline lookup yields CDR1 LGHDT and CDR2 YNNKEL (reference sequence). The ends were cut back, 11 bases at V and 2 bases at J, with 12 bases in the middle. This CDR3 is built from 12 residues. In DNA form, the CDR3 reads TGTGCCGTCCAGGGTGAGAACTATGGCTACACCTTC. It codes for CAVQGENYGYTF.